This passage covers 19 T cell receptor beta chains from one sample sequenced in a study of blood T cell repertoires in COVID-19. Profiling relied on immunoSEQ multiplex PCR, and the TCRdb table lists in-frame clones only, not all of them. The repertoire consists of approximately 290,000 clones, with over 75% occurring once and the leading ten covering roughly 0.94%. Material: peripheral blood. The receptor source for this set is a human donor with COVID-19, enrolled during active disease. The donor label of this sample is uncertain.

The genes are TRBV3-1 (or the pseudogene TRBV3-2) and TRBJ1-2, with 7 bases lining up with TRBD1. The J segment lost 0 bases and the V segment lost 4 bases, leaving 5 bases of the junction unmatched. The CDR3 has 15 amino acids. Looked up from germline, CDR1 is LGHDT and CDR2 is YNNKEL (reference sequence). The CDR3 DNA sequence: TGTGCCAGCAGCCTTACAGGGGCCCCTAACTATGGCTACACCTTC. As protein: CASSLTGAPNYGYTF.

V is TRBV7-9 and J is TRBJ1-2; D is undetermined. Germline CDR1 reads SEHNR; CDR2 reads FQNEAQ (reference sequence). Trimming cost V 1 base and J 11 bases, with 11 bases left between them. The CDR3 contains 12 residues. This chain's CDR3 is CASSLEGAGYTF. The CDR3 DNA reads TGTGCCAGCAGCTTAGAAGGAGCCGGGTACACCTTC.

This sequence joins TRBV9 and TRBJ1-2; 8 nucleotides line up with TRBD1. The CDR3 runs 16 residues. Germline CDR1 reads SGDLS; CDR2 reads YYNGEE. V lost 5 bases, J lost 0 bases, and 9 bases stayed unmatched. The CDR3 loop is CASRGTGLGSNYGYTF. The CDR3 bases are TGTGCCAGCAGGGGGACAGGCCTGGGCTCTAACTATGGCTACACCTTC.

The DNA of the CDR3 is TGTGCCAGCAGATTGAGACTGGGACAGGGTTCTTATACGCAGTATTTT. This translates into CASRLRLGQGSYTQYF. The chain carries TRBV5-5 and TRBJ2-3; 9 bases match TRBD1. CDR3 length: 16 amino acids. The V and J ends lost 5 bases and 7 bases, in that order; junction bases with no gene match: 14. CDR1 is SGHKS and CDR2 is YYEKEE in the germline V gene (reference sequence). Based on the CDR3 plus reference TRBV5-5 and TRBJ2-3, the full variable domain is DAGVTQSPTHLIKTRGQQVTLRCSPISGHKSVSWYQQVLGQGPQFIFQYYEKEERGRGNFPDRFSARQFPNYSSELNVNALLLGDSALYLCASRLRLGQGSYTQYFGPGTRLTVL.

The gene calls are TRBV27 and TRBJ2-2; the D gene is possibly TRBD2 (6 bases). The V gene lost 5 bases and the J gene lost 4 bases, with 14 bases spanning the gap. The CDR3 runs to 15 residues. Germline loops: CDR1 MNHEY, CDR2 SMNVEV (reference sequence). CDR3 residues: CASSPGTLTTGELFF. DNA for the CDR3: TGTGCCAGCAGTCCCGGGACTCTAACCACCGGGGAGCTGTTTTTT.

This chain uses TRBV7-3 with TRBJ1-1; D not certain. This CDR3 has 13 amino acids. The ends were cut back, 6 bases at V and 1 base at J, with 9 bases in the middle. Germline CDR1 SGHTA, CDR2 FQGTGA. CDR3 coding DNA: TGTGCCAGCAGAGAGAACAGGAACACTGAAGCTTTCTTT. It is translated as CASRENRNTEAFF.

The CDR3 is CASSHSSGNTIYF. The CDR3 nucleotides read TGTGCCAGCAGCCACAGTTCTGGAAACACCATATATTTT. The chain has TRBV3-1 (or the pseudogene TRBV3-2) and TRBJ1-3; D is undetermined. Germline-derived CDR1 and CDR2 are LGHDT and YNNKEL (reference sequence). V was trimmed by 3 bases and J by 1 base, leaving 4 bases between them. The CDR3 covers 13 residues.

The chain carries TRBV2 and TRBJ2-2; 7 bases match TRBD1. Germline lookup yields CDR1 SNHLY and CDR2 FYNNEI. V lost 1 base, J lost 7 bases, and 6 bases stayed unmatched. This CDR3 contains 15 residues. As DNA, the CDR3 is TGTGCCAGCAGTGAAGTAGGGACAGTGGTCGGGGAGCTGTTTTTT. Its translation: CASSEVGTVVGELFF.

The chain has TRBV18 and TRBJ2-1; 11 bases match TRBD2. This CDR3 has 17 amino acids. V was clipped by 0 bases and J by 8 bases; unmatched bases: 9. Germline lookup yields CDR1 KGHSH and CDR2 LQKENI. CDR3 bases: TGTGCCAGCTCACCACCGGGATCACTAGCGGGAGCGGATGAGCAGTTCTTC. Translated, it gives CASSPPGSLAGADEQFF.

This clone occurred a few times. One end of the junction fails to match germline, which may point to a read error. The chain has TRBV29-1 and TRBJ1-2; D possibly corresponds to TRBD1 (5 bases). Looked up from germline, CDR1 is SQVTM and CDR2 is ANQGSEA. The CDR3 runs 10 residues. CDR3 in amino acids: CSVEIETDLF. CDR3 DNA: TGCAGCGTTGAAATAGAGACAGACCTCTTC.

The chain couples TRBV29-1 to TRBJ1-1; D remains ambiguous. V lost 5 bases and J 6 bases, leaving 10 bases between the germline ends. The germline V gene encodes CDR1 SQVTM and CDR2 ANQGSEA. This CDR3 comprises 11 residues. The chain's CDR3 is CSVPGAPEAFF. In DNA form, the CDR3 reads TGCAGCGTTCCGGGAGCACCTGAAGCTTTCTTT.

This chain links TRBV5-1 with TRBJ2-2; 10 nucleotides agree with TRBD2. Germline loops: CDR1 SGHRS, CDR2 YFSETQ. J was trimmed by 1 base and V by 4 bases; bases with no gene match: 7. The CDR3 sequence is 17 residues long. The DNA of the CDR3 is TGCGCCAGCAGCACCTTAGCGGGAGGAATGAACACCGGGGAGCTGTTTTTT. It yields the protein CASSTLAGGMNTGELFF. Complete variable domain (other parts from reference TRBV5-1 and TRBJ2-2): KAGVTQTPRYLIKTRGQQVTLSCSPISGHRSVSWYQQTPGQGLQFLFEYFSETQRNKGNFPGRFSGRQFSNSRSEMNVSTLELGDSALYLCASSTLAGGMNTGELFFGEGSRLTVL.

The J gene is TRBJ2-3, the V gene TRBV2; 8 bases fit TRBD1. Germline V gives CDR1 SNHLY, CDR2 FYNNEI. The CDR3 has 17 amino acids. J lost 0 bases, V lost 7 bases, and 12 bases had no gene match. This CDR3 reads CASKGTRTGRSTDTQYF. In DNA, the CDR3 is TGTGCCAGCAAGGGTACTAGGACAGGGCGTAGCACAGATACGCAGTATTTT.

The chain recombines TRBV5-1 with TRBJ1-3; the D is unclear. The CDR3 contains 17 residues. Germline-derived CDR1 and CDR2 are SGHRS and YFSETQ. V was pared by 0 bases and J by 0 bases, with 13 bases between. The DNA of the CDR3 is TGCGCCAGCAGCTTGGATGGGATGGGGAGCTCTGGAAACACCATATATTTT. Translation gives CASSLDGMGSSGNTIYF.

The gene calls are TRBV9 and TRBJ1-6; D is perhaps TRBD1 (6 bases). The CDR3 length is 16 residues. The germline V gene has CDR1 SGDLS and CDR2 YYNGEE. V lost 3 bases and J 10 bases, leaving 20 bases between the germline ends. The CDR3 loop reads CASSGYRESVRSPLHF. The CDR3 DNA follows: TGTGCCAGCAGCGGATACAGGGAAAGCGTTCGGTCACCCCTCCACTTT.

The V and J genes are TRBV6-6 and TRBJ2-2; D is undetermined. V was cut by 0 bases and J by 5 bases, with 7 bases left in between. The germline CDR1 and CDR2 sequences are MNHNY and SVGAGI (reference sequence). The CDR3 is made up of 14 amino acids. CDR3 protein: CASSYSPQTGELFF. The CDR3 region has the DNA TGTGCCAGCAGTTACTCCCCCCAGACCGGGGAGCTGTTTTTT.

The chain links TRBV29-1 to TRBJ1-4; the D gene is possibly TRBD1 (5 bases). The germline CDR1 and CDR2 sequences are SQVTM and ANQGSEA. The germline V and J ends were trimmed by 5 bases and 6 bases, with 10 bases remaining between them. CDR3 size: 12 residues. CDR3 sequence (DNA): TGCAGCGTTCGTGGGGCACATGAAAAACTGTTTTTT. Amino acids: CSVRGAHEKLFF.

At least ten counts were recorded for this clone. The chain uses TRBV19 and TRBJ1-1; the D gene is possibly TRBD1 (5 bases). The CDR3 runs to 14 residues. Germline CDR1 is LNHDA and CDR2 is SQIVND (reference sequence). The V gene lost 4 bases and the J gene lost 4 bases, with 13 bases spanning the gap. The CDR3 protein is CASSTPGGGTEAFF. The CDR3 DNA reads TGTGCCAGTAGTACCCCGGGCGGGGGCACTGAAGCTTTCTTT.

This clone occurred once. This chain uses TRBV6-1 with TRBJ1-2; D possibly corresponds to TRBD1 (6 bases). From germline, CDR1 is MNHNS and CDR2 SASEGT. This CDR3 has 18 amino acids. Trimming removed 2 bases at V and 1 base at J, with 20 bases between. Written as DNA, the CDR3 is TGTGCCAGCAGTGAAAGAGGGTCGTCCAGGGGATTTAACTATGGCTACACCTTC. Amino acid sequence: CASSERGSSRGFNYGYTF.